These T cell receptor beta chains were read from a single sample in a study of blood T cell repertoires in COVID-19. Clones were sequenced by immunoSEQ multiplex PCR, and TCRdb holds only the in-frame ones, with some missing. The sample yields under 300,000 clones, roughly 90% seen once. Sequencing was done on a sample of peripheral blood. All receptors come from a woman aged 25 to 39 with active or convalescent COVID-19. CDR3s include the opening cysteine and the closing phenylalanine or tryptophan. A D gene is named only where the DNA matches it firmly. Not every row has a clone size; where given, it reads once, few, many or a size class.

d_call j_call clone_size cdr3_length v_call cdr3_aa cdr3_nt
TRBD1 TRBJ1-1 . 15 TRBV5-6 CASSWQRTGDPEAFF TGTGCCAGCAGCTGGCAAAGGACAGGGGACCCTGAAGCTTTCTTT
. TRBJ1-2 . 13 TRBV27 CASSGGYPYGYTF TGTGCCAGCAGTGGAGGATACCCCTATGGCTACACCTTC
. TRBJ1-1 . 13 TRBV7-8 CASSLQMNTEAFF TGTGCCAGCAGCTTACAAATGAACACTGAAGCTTTCTTT
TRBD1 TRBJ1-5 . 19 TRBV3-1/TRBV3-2 CASSQEKPSKARQGEPQHF TGTGCCAGCAGCCAAGAAAAACCAAGCAAAGCCAGACAGGGGGAGCCCCAGCATTTT
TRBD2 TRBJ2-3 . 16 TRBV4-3 CASSQQGLGNTDTQYF TGCGCCAGCAGCCAACAGGGACTAGGGAACACAGATACGCAGTATTTT
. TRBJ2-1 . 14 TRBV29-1 CSVGVWAPGYEQFF TGCAGCGTTGGAGTGTGGGCCCCAGGTTATGAGCAGTTCTTC
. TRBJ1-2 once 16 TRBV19 CASSIGVTTQVDGYTF TGTGCCAGTAGTATAGGCGTGACAACACAGGTAGATGGCTACACCTTC
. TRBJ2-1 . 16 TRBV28 CASSNPQGQRGNEQFF TGTGCCAGCAGCAATCCTCAAGGACAGCGGGGAAATGAGCAGTTCTTC
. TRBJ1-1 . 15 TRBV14 CASSQIRQENTEAFF TGTGCCAGCAGCCAAATACGACAAGAGAACACTGAAGCTTTCTTT
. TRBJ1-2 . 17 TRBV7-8 CASSLDWAADPVYGYTF TGTGCCAGCAGCTTAGATTGGGCAGCGGACCCGGTTTATGGCTACACCTTC
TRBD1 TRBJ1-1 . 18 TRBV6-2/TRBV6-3 CASSYGHNDRGSGTEAFF TGTGCCAGCAGTTACGGGCACAATGACAGGGGAAGCGGCACTGAAGCTTTCTTT
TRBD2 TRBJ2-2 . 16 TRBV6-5 CASSYSGGKGTGELFF TGTGCCAGCAGTTACTCGGGGGGGAAAGGAACCGGGGAGCTGTTTTTT
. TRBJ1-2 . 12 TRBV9 CASSGQTYGYTF TGTGCCAGCAGTGGGCAGACCTATGGCTACACCTTC
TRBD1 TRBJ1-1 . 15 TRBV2 CAIVPGQGINTEAFF TGTGCCATAGTCCCGGGACAGGGGATCAACACTGAAGCTTTCTTT
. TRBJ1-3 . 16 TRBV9 CASSPQRGVGGNTIYF TGTGCCAGCAGTCCACAACGGGGGGTAGGAGGAAACACCATATATTTT
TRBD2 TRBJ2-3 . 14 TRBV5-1 CASRLLAVPDTQYF TGCGCCAGCAGATTACTAGCGGTCCCAGATACGCAGTATTTT
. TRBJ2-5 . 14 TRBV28 CASSFVGAGETQYF TGTGCCAGCAGTTTTGTGGGGGCGGGCGAGACCCAGTACTTC
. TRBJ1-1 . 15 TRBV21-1 CASSKVATENTEAFF TGTGCCAGCAGCAAAGTGGCGACAGAGAACACTGAAGCTTTCTTT
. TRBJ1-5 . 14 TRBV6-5 CASTSGVPNQPQHF TGTGCCAGCACCTCAGGGGTTCCCAATCAGCCCCAGCATTTT
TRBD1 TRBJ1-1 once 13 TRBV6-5 CASSLGQVGEAFF TGTGCCAGCAGTTTGGGACAGGTTGGTGAAGCTTTCTTT
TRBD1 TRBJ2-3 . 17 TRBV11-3 CASSLDFSQGQGDTQYF TGTGCCAGCAGCTTAGATTTCTCACAGGGGCAGGGAGATACGCAGTATTTT
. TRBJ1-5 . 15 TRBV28 CASSKATGVHQPQHF TGTGCCAGCAGTAAGGCCACCGGAGTTCATCAGCCCCAGCATTTT
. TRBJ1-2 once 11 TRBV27 CASGRNYGYTF TGTGCCAGTGGGAGGAACTATGGCTACACCTTC
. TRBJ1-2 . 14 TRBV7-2 CASSLSTEAYGYTF TGTGCCAGCAGCTTATCCACAGAAGCCTATGGCTACACCTTC
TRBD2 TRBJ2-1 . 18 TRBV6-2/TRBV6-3 CASSAHKGLAGSYNEQFF TGTGCCAGCAGTGCTCATAAAGGACTAGCGGGGTCCTACAATGAGCAGTTCTTC
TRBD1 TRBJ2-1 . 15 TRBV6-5 CASTTGTGYYNEQFF TGTGCCAGCACCACCGGGACAGGGTACTACAATGAGCAGTTCTTC
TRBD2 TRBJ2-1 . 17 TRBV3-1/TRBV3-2 CASSQTRSPLADNEQFF TGTGCCAGCAGCCAAACCCGTTCGCCGCTAGCGGACAATGAGCAGTTCTTC
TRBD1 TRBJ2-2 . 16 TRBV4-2 CASSQDTGANTGELFF TGTGCCAGCAGCCAAGATACAGGGGCTAACACCGGGGAGCTGTTTTTT
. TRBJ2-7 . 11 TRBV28 CASSPAYEQYF TGTGCCAGCAGCCCCGCCTACGAGCAGTACTTC
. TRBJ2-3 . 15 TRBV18 CASSSTGGSPDTQYF TGTGCCAGCTCATCCACCGGAGGGTCCCCAGATACGCAGTATTTT
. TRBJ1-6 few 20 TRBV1 CTSSQLPSTGGNSYNSPLHF TGCACCAGCAGCCAACTCCCATCGACAGGGGGAAACTCCTATAATTCACCCCTCCACTTT
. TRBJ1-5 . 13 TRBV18 CASSGGGDQPQHF TGTGCCAGCTCAGGGGGGGGAGATCAGCCCCAGCATTTT
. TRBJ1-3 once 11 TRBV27 CASRAGNTIYF TGTGCCAGCAGAGCCGGAAACACCATATATTTT
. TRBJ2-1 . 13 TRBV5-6 CASSRRSISEQFF TGTGCCAGCAGCCGGAGGTCGATATCTGAGCAGTTCTTC
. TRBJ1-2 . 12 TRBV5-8 CASSPRGFGYTF TGTGCCAGCAGCCCAAGGGGGTTTGGCTACACCTTC
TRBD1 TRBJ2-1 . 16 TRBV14 CASSQDRDRTYNEQFF TGTGCCAGCAGCCAAGACCGGGACAGGACCTACAATGAGCAGTTCTTC
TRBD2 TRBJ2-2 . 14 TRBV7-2 CASSLAGGTGELFF TGTGCCAGCAGCTTGGCGGGGGGAACCGGGGAGCTGTTTTTT
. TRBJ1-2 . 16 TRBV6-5 CASSYSVQGSNYGYTF TGTGCCAGCAGTTACTCCGTCCAGGGATCAAACTATGGCTACACCTTC
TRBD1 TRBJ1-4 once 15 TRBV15 CATTSRTGYKEKLFF TGTGCCACCACCTCCCGGACAGGGTACAAGGAAAAACTGTTTTTT
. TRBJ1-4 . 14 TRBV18 CASSPSRVNEKLFF TGTGCCAGCTCACCAAGCAGGGTTAATGAAAAACTGTTTTTT
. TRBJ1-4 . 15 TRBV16 CASSQSWQGNEKLFF TGTGCCAGCAGCCAATCATGGCAGGGGAATGAAAAACTGTTTTTT
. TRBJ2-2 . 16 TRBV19 CASSIVSLADTGELFF TGTGCCAGTAGTATAGTTTCACTCGCGGACACCGGGGAGCTGTTTTTT
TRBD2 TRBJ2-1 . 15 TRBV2 CASRPTSGGYNEQFF TGTGCCAGCAGGCCCACTAGCGGGGGGTACAATGAGCAGTTCTTC
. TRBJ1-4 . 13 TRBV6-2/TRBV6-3 CASSYSEREKLFF TGTGCCAGCAGTTACTCGGAGAGGGAAAAACTGTTTTTT
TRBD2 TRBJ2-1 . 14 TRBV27 CASSGRGAKNEQFF TGTGCCAGCAGTGGGAGGGGTGCGAAGAATGAGCAGTTCTTC